These T cell receptor beta chains were read from a single sample in a study of graft-versus-host responses after intestinal transplantation. For these TCRs, the target antigens are not known. Produced via immunoSEQ multiplex PCR; TCRdb's table is partial and in-frame only. The sample includes some 120,000 clones, more than 80% of them seen just once. The sequencing here drew on unstimulated CD4+ T cells sorted from spleen or lymph node cells, taken before transplant. Receptor source: a human donor who was the organ donor for an intestinal transplant. CDR3s include the opening cysteine and the closing phenylalanine or tryptophan. A D gene is named only where the DNA matches it firmly. The listing skips clone size in some rows; elsewhere it reads once, few, many or a size class.

J gene: TRBJ2-2; D gene: TRBD2; V gene: TRBV29-1; clone size: few; CDR3 protein: CSVVLAGGQGGELFF; CDR3 DNA: TGCAGCGTTGTTTTAGCGGGAGGGCAGGGCGGGGAGCTGTTTTTT
J gene: TRBJ1-2; D gene: -; V gene: TRBV7-9; clone size: -; CDR3 protein: CASSGNGYTF; CDR3 DNA: TGTGCCAGCAGCGGGAATGGCTACACCTTC
J gene: TRBJ2-3; D gene: TRBD2; V gene: TRBV7-2; clone size: -; CDR3 protein: CASSRRTSGRTDTQYF; CDR3 DNA: TGTGCCAGCAGCCGGAGGACTAGCGGGAGGACAGATACGCAGTATTTT
J gene: TRBJ2-7; D gene: TRBD1; V gene: TRBV7-9; clone size: -; CDR3 protein: CASSHKRDSSIYEQYF; CDR3 DNA: TGTGCCAGCAGCCACAAAAGGGACAGTTCAATCTACGAGCAGTACTTC
J gene: TRBJ1-5; D gene: -; V gene: TRBV19; clone size: -; CDR3 protein: CASSTRGDQPQHF; CDR3 DNA: TGTGCCAGTAGTACCAGAGGGGATCAGCCCCAGCATTTT
J gene: TRBJ1-1; D gene: -; V gene: TRBV19; clone size: -; CDR3 protein: CASSKDINTEAFF; CDR3 DNA: TGTGCCAGTAGTAAGGACATAAACACTGAAGCTTTCTTT
J gene: TRBJ2-7; D gene: TRBD1; V gene: TRBV27; clone size: -; CDR3 protein: CAKGRGLDYEQYF; CDR3 DNA: TGTGCCAAGGGCAGGGGGCTTGACTACGAGCAGTACTTC
J gene: TRBJ2-7; D gene: TRBD1; V gene: TRBV5-5; clone size: once; CDR3 protein: CASRKGLDRASYEQYF; CDR3 DNA: TGTGCCAGCAGAAAAGGGTTGGACAGGGCCTCCTACGAGCAGTACTTC
J gene: TRBJ1-1; D gene: -; V gene: TRBV5-6; clone size: once; CDR3 protein: CASSLDTEGPPTEAFF; CDR3 DNA: TGTGCCAGCAGCTTGGATACCGAGGGACCCCCCACTGAAGCTTTCTTT
J gene: TRBJ2-1; D gene: -; V gene: TRBV7-9; clone size: -; CDR3 protein: CASSVGSSYNEQFF; CDR3 DNA: TGTGCCAGCAGCGTCGGTAGCTCCTACAATGAGCAGTTCTTC
J gene: TRBJ1-1; D gene: TRBD1; V gene: TRBV28; clone size: -; CDR3 protein: CASRTRGRRNTEAFF; CDR3 DNA: TGTGCCAGCAGAACCAGGGGGAGACGGAACACTGAAGCTTTCTTT
J gene: TRBJ2-1; D gene: -; V gene: TRBV5-1; clone size: -; CDR3 protein: CASSQGGVTYNEQIF; CDR3 DNA: TGCGCCAGCAGCCAAGGGGGAGTCACCTACAATGAGCAGATCTTC
J gene: TRBJ2-7; D gene: TRBD1; V gene: TRBV19; clone size: -; CDR3 protein: CASSWGQEYEQYF; CDR3 DNA: TGTGCCAGTAGTTGGGGACAGGAATACGAGCAGTACTTC
J gene: TRBJ2-7; D gene: -; V gene: TRBV6-1; clone size: -; CDR3 protein: CASGGTLYYEQYF; CDR3 DNA: TGTGCCAGCGGCGGGACGCTTTACTACGAGCAGTACTTC
J gene: TRBJ2-6; D gene: -; V gene: TRBV29-1; clone size: -; CDR3 protein: CSVATPGANVLTF; CDR3 DNA: TGCAGCGTTGCTACCCCCGGGGCCAACGTCCTGACTTTC
J gene: TRBJ2-3; D gene: -; V gene: TRBV7-6; clone size: -; CDR3 protein: CASSLYSGRGGTDTQYF; CDR3 DNA: TGTGCCAGCAGCTTATATTCCGGGAGAGGTGGCACAGATACGCAGTATTTT
J gene: TRBJ2-3; D gene: TRBD1; V gene: TRBV29-1; clone size: -; CDR3 protein: CSVAKGQGGTDTQYF; CDR3 DNA: TGCAGCGTCGCCAAGGGACAGGGTGGCACAGATACGCAGTATTTT
J gene: TRBJ2-1; D gene: TRBD2; V gene: TRBV7-6; clone size: -; CDR3 protein: CASSLVGLAGANEQFF; CDR3 DNA: TGTGCCAGCAGCTTAGTTGGTCTAGCGGGAGCCAATGAGCAGTTCTTC
J gene: TRBJ2-7; D gene: TRBD1; V gene: TRBV28; clone size: -; CDR3 protein: CASSSPQGMDHEQYF; CDR3 DNA: TGTGCCAGCAGTAGCCCACAGGGGATGGACCACGAGCAGTACTTC
J gene: TRBJ2-7; D gene: TRBD2; V gene: TRBV7-9; clone size: -; CDR3 protein: CASSLDFTSGPYEQYF; CDR3 DNA: TGTGCCAGCAGCTTAGACTTTACTAGCGGACCCTACGAGCAGTACTTC
J gene: TRBJ2-7; D gene: TRBD2; V gene: TRBV11-2; clone size: once; CDR3 protein: CASSPTSGGSYEQYF; CDR3 DNA: TGTGCCAGCAGCCCGACTAGCGGGGGCTCCTACGAGCAGTACTTC
J gene: TRBJ2-1; D gene: TRBD2; V gene: TRBV7-2; clone size: -; CDR3 protein: CASSLGLAGDNEQFF; CDR3 DNA: TGTGCCAGCAGCTTAGGGCTAGCGGGAGATAATGAGCAGTTCTTC
J gene: TRBJ2-5; D gene: -; V gene: TRBV6-1; clone size: -; CDR3 protein: CASGFGGETQYF; CDR3 DNA: TGTGCCAGCGGGTTCGGCGGCGAGACCCAGTACTTC
J gene: TRBJ1-1; D gene: -; V gene: TRBV6-1; clone size: -; CDR3 protein: CASSEVAVNPTEAFF; CDR3 DNA: TGTGCCAGCAGTGAAGTAGCGGTGAACCCTACTGAAGCTTTCTTT
J gene: TRBJ2-7; D gene: -; V gene: TRBV7-2; clone size: once; CDR3 protein: CASSLASGGGGYEQYF; CDR3 DNA: TGTGCCAGCAGCTTAGCGTCGGGCGGAGGGGGGTACGAGCAGTACTTC
J gene: TRBJ2-2; D gene: TRBD2; V gene: TRBV5-1; clone size: -; CDR3 protein: CASSRQLAGVSGELFF; CDR3 DNA: TGCGCCAGCAGCCGCCAACTAGCGGGAGTATCCGGGGAGCTGTTTTTT
J gene: TRBJ1-1; D gene: TRBD1; V gene: TRBV15; clone size: -; CDR3 protein: CATSRAWTGLSNTEAFF; CDR3 DNA: TGTGCCACCAGCAGAGCTTGGACAGGGCTATCGAACACTGAAGCTTTCTTT
J gene: TRBJ2-1; D gene: TRBD2; V gene: TRBV14; clone size: -; CDR3 protein: CASSQTSIYNEQFF; CDR3 DNA: TGTGCCAGCAGCCAGACTAGCATCTACAATGAGCAGTTCTTC
J gene: TRBJ2-1; D gene: TRBD1; V gene: TRBV19; clone size: -; CDR3 protein: CASSMGTGGRSYNEQFF; CDR3 DNA: TGTGCCAGTAGTATGGGGACAGGCGGGCGTTCCTACAATGAGCAGTTCTTC
J gene: TRBJ2-1; D gene: TRBD2; V gene: TRBV5-1; clone size: -; CDR3 protein: CASSLLTSGYNEQFF; CDR3 DNA: TGCGCCAGCAGCTTGCTGACTAGCGGCTACAATGAGCAGTTCTTC
J gene: TRBJ2-3; D gene: -; V gene: TRBV5-1; clone size: -; CDR3 protein: CASSLGPGPDTQYF; CDR3 DNA: TGCGCCAGCAGCTTGGGTCCGGGCCCAGATACGCAGTATTTT
J gene: TRBJ1-3; D gene: -; V gene: TRBV7-9; clone size: -; CDR3 protein: CASSLAHLNTIYF; CDR3 DNA: TGTGCCAGCAGCTTAGCGCATTTAAACACCATATATTTT
J gene: TRBJ2-7; D gene: -; V gene: TRBV4-1; clone size: -; CDR3 protein: CASSQVSGVYEQYF; CDR3 DNA: TGCGCCAGCAGCCAAGTGTCAGGGGTGTACGAGCAGTACTTC
J gene: TRBJ1-4; D gene: TRBD1; V gene: TRBV19; clone size: few; CDR3 protein: CASTTQGRVEKLFF; CDR3 DNA: TGTGCCAGTACTACACAGGGGCGGGTTGAAAAACTGTTTTTT
J gene: TRBJ1-5; D gene: TRBD1; V gene: TRBV30; clone size: -; CDR3 protein: CAWSVGGGNQPQHF; CDR3 DNA: TGTGCCTGGAGTGTAGGGGGCGGCAATCAGCCCCAGCATTTT